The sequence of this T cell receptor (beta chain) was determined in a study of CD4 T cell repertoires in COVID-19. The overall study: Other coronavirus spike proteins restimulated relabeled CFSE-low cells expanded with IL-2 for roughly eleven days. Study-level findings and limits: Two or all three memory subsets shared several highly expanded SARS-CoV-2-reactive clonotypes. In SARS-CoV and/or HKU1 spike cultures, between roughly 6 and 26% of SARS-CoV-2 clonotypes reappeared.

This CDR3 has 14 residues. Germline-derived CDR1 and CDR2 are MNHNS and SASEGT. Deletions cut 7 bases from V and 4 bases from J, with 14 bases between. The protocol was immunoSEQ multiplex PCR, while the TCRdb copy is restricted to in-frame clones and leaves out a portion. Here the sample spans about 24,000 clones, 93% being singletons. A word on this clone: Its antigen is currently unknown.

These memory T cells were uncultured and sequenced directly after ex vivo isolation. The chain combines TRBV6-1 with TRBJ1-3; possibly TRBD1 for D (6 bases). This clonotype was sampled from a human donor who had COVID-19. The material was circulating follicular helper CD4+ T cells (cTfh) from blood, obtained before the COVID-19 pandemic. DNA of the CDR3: TGTGCCAGCACCCACCCTGGGGGCGGAAACACCATATATTTT. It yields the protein CASTHPGGGNTIYF.